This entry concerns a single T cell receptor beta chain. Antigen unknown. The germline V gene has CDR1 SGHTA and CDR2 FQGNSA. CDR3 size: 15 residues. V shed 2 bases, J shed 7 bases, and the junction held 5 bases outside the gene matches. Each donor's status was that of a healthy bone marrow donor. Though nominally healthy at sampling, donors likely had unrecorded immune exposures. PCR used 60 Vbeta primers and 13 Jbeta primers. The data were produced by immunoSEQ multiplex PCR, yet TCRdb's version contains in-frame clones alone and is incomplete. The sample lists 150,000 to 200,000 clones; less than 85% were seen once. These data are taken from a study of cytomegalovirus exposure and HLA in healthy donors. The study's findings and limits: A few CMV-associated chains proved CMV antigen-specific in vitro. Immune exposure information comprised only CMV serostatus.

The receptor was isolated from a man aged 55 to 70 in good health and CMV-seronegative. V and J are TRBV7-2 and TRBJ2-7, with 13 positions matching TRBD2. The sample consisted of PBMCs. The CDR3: CASSLPLAGGREQYF. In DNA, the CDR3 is TGTGCCAGCAGCTTACCACTAGCGGGGGGGCGTGAGCAGTACTTC.